The 12 T cell receptor beta chains below all came from one sample that was sequenced in a study of CD8+CD57+ T cells in acquired aplastic anemia. Before being chosen for sequencing, patients had shown CD8+CD57+ cell expansion by flow cytometry. TCR beta VDJ and CDR3 profiling used genomic DNA as template. TCRdb reprocessed the reads via MiXCR and lists one record per CDR3 protein. The table shows 300,000 or so distinct CDR3 sequences, with 56% occurring only once. The source material was sorted CD4+, CD8+, or CD8+CD57+ T cells (not recorded which) from PBMCs. These receptors came from a human donor with aplastic anemia.

This clonotype has a count of ten or more. Sequence at one end of the junction differs from germline and may be a read error. The chain joins TRBV5-1 to TRBJ1-3; D ambiguous. The CDR3 sequence is 15 residues long. CDR1 and CDR2 from the germline V gene are SGHRS and YFSETQ. CDR3 bases: TGTGCCAGCAGCTCTCATTCGAGCTCTGGAAACACCATATATTTT. The encoded protein is CASSSHSSSGNTIYF. Full variable domain (rest looked up from reference TRBV5-1 and TRBJ1-3): KAGVTQTPRYLIKTRGQQVTLSCSPISGHRSVSWYQQTPGQGLQFLFEYFSETQRNKGNFPGRFSGRQFSNSRSEMNVSTLELGDSALYLCASSSHSSSGNTIYFGEGSWLTVV.

This clonotype was seen repeatedly, ten times or more. The gene calls are TRBV19 and TRBJ1-6; D gene uncertain. Trimming removed 0 bases at V and 7 bases at J, with 19 bases between. Germline V gives CDR1 LNHDA, CDR2 SQIVND (reference sequence). The CDR3 consists of 18 residues. The CDR3 nucleotides read TGTGCCAGTAGTATAGATCCCGGCGGTGGAAGGGCAAATTCACCCCTCCACTTT. It is translated as CASSIDPGGGRANSPLHF. The full variable domain, its missing parts supplied by reference TRBV19 and TRBJ1-6, is DGGITQSPKYLFRKEGQNVTLSCEQNLNHDAMYWYRQDPGQGLRLIYYSQIVNDFQKGDIAEGYSVSREKKESFPLTVTSAQKNPTAFYLCASSIDPGGGRANSPLHFGNGTRLTVT.

The gene calls are TRBV20-1 and TRBJ2-7; possibly TRBD2 for D (5 bases). Germline values: CDR1 DFQATT, CDR2 SNEGSKA (reference sequence). The CDR3 runs to 12 residues. The CDR3 reads CSARVTEVERYV. In nucleotides, the CDR3 is TGCAGTGCTAGAGTCACGGAGGTCGAGCGGTACGTC.

This clonotype has more than one count but fewer than ten. The junction shows a germline mismatch at one end, possibly a read error. This sequence joins TRBV29-1 and TRBJ2-5; D tentatively fits TRBD1 or TRBD2 (7 bases each). The CDR3 sequence is 13 residues long. Germline V gives CDR1 SQVTM, CDR2 ANQGSEA. The CDR3 nucleotides are TGCAGCGTTGAAGAAGTGGGGGGGGGACAGCAGCACTTC. Encoded protein: CSVEEVGGGQQHF.

The rearrangement uses TRBV27 and TRBJ2-1; 10 bases are a match to TRBD2. The germline CDR1 and CDR2 sequences are MNHEY and SMNVEV (reference sequence). There are 15 residues in the CDR3. The ends lost 5 bases at V and 12 bases at J; junction bases unmatched: 13. CDR3 region: CASSPSGRALDTQFF. CDR3 DNA sequence: TGTGCCAGCAGTCCAAGCGGGAGGGCCTTAGATACGCAGTTCTTC.

V usage is TRBV5-6 and J usage is TRBJ1-1; D is possibly TRBD1 (5 bases). This CDR3 is built from 16 residues. Germline-derived CDR1 and CDR2 are SGHDT and YYEEEE. Trimming stripped 2 bases from V and 5 bases from J, with 19 bases between. CDR3 DNA sequence: TGTGCCAGCAGCTTCTGGGACGAAGAGGGCTGGACTGAAGCTTTCTTT. Translation: CASSFWDEEGWTEAFF.

The V gene is TRBV5-1, the J gene TRBJ2-2; the D gene is possibly TRBD1 (5 bases). V was cut by 0 bases and J by 3 bases, with 9 bases left in between. Germline values: CDR1 SGHRS, CDR2 YFSETQ. The CDR3 has 15 amino acids. For the CDR3, the DNA is TGCGCCAGCAGCTTGGGGGGCAGTGACACCGGGGAGCTGTTTTTT. The encoded protein is CASSLGGSDTGELFF.

This clonotype was seen more than once but under ten times. The J gene is TRBJ1-6, the V gene TRBV15, with a weak D call TRBD1 (5 bases). The CDR3 sequence is 17 residues long. The ends were cut back, 0 bases at V and 7 bases at J, with 16 bases in the middle. Germline V gives CDR1 LNHNV, CDR2 YYDKDF (reference sequence). CDR3 protein: CATSRDRPGRGNSPLHF. CDR3 coding DNA: TGTGCCACCAGCAGAGATCGTCCGGGACGGGGAAATTCACCCCTCCACTTT.

This sequence joins TRBV9 and TRBJ2-3; 10 bases fit TRBD2. The trim removed 3 bases at V and 4 bases at J, leaving 5 bases unmatched. Germline V gene lookup returns CDR1 SGDLS and CDR2 YYNGEE. The CDR3 contains 15 residues. CDR3 DNA: TGTGCCAGCAGCGCCGAGCGGGGGGGCCCAGATACGCAGTATTTT. Translated, it gives CASSAERGGPDTQYF.

CDR3 in DNA: TGTGCCAGCAGCTTGACCACGAACACTGAAGCTTTCTTT. Its translation: CASSLTTNTEAFF. This rearrangement joins TRBV7-6 to TRBJ1-1; D ambiguous. The CDR3 spans 13 residues. Per germline, CDR1 SGHVS and CDR2 FNYEAQ. The V end was cut by 3 bases, the J end by 1 base, with 6 bases between.

This clonotype was counted ten times or more. The gene calls are TRBV12-3 or TRBV12-4 and TRBJ1-6; maybe TRBD1 (6 bases). CDR3 length: 14 amino acids. The V end was cut by 6 bases, the J end by 5 bases, with 11 bases between. This CDR3 is CASRRGINNSPLHF. The DNA of the CDR3 is TGTGCCAGCAGGAGGGGGATAAATAATTCACCCCTCCACTTT.

CDR3 sequence reads: CASRKGYMNTEAFF. CDR3 bases: TGTGCCAGCAGGAAGGGGTACATGAACACTGAAGCTTTCTTT. This chain links TRBV7-2 with TRBJ1-1, with D possibly matching TRBD1 (5 bases). V lost 6 bases, J lost 0 bases, and 11 bases lay in between. This CDR3 spans 14 amino acids. Germline CDR1 and CDR2: SGHTA and FQGNSA. The full variable domain, its missing parts supplied by reference TRBV7-2 and TRBJ1-1, is GAGVSQSPSNKVTEKGKDVELRCDPISGHTALYWYRQSLGQGLEFLIYFQGNSAPDKSGLPSDRFSAERTGGSVSTLTIQRTQQEDSAVYLCASRKGYMNTEAFFGQGTRLTVV.